This T cell receptor beta chain is from a study of blood T cell repertoires in COVID-19. Sequenced by immunoSEQ multiplex PCR; TCRdb stores in-frame clones only, minus some. The sample consists of around 150,000 clones, around 80% of them appearing once. The sample taken for sequencing was peripheral blood. The sequence was collected from a woman of 80 years or more with active or convalescent COVID-19.

The CDR3 sequence: CASSLGTDEKLFF. The CDR3, as DNA: TGTGCCAGCAGCTTGGGGACAGACGAAAAACTGTTTTTT. This chain connects TRBV5-6 to TRBJ1-4, with D possibly being TRBD1 (6 bases). Germline assignment: CDR1 SGHDT and CDR2 YYEEEE. Trimming removed 0 bases from V and 8 bases from J, with 8 bases in between. This CDR3 is 13 amino acids long.